The T cell receptor (beta chain) described here comes from a study of T-cell memory formation after mild COVID-19. Study-wide context: Most TCR clusters belonged to a single donor.

Concerning this clonotype itself: Its target is not known.

There are 16 residues in the CDR3. The V end lost 3 bases, the J end lost 8 bases, and 19 bases lay between the germline ends. Looked up from germline, CDR1 is KGHSH and CDR2 is LQKENI. Whole-study findings and limits: Pre-infection memory contained some responding clones, which suggested that cross-reactive memory had joined.

TCRdb called the 5' RACE reads again in MiXCR, with one record for every CDR3 protein. Among 550,000 to 700,000 distinct CDR3 sequences, roughly 17% were seen once, and the ten largest hold just over 8%. The J gene is TRBJ1-4, the V gene TRBV18; possibly TRBD1 for D (5 bases). This TCR derives from an adult woman who had mild COVID-19 (a few samples of this study predate the infection). Cell type and time point are not known. Sample: PBMCs or a T cell subset sorted from them (not recorded which). CDR3 loop: CASSPTAGEMAEKLFF. The CDR3 nucleotides are TGTGCCAGCTCACCGACGGCGGGGGAAATGGCAGAAAAACTGTTTTTT.